Presented here are 26 T cell receptor beta chains from one specimen sequenced in a study of shared clonotypes between healthy human individuals. Sequencing was performed with immunoSEQ multiplex PCR; in TCRdb, only in-frame clones are kept and a portion is missing. The sample has hundreds of thousands of clones, 73% seen once. Material: memory CD4+ T cells sorted from blood. Documented subset: CD45RA-negative fraction. These receptors came from a woman in her 30s in good health.

The gene calls are TRBV7-9 and TRBJ2-7; 8 nucleotides align to TRBD2. The CDR3 length is 16 residues. J was trimmed by 6 bases and V by 5 bases; bases with no gene match: 15. Per germline, CDR1 SEHNR and CDR2 FQNEAQ (reference sequence). DNA for the CDR3: TGTGCCAGCAGCCAGGGACTAGTGAGGTCTCGTGCCGAGCAGTACTTC. Residues: CASSQGLVRSRAEQYF.

A single count supports this clone. The chain employs TRBV5-4 and TRBJ2-7; D uncertain. V was clipped by 4 bases and J by 0 bases, with 8 bases between them. The germline gives CDR1 SGHNT, CDR2 YYREEE (reference sequence). CDR3 length: 13 amino acids. CDR3 bases: TGTGCCAGCAGCCCCCCGTTCTCCTACGAGCAGTACTTC. Translation: CASSPPFSYEQYF.

The chain uses TRBV19 and TRBJ1-5, with a weak D call TRBD1 (5 bases). CDR1 is LNHDA and CDR2 is SQIVND in the germline V gene (reference sequence). Trimming removed 6 bases from V and 3 bases from J, with 15 bases in between. The CDR3 spans 15 residues. The CDR3 here is CASSTNRGNNQPQHF. DNA of the CDR3: TGTGCCAGTAGCACGAACCGGGGGAACAATCAGCCCCAGCATTTT.

The sample holds many counts of this clone. The rearrangement uses TRBV6-1 and TRBJ2-1, with 9 bases aligning to TRBD2. CDR1 is MNHNS and CDR2 is SASEGT in the germline V gene. Unmatched junction bases numbered 3, after V lost 5 bases and J lost 10 bases. The CDR3 runs 12 residues. The CDR3 bases are TGTGCCAGCAGTTTAACTAGCGGGGAGCAGTTCTTC. Residues: CASSLTSGEQFF.

This clone appeared a few times. V is TRBV7-2 and J is TRBJ2-3; D unclear. The CDR3 contains 13 residues. Trimming stripped 1 base from V and 2 bases from J, with 4 bases between. Germline lookup yields CDR1 SGHTA and CDR2 FQGNSA. This chain's CDR3 is CASSLDPTDTQYF. CDR3 nucleotides: TGTGCCAGCAGCTTAGATCCCACAGATACGCAGTATTTT.

This clone was picked up one time. At one end, the junction sequence differs from germline, possibly due to a read error. The chain uses TRBV6-5 and TRBJ1-2, with 8 bases identical to TRBD1. This CDR3 region has 16 residues. Germline-derived CDR1 and CDR2 are MNHEY and SVGAGI. The CDR3 DNA sequence: TGTGCCAGCGGTTATGGACAGGGATCCCTCTCCTATGGCTACACCTTC. Its translation is CASGYGQGSLSYGYTF.

Concerning this clone itself: Other DNA sequences in this sample translate to the same CDR3. The genes are TRBV5-4 and TRBJ2-2, with D unresolved. The CDR3 loop spans 12 amino acids. V was trimmed by 2 bases and J by 6 bases, leaving 5 bases between them. CDR1 is SGHNT and CDR2 is YYREEE in the germline V gene (reference sequence). This chain's CDR3 is CASSFSPGELFF. Written as DNA, the CDR3 is TGTGCCAGCAGCTTTTCCCCCGGGGAGCTGTTTTTT.

CDR3 in amino acids: CASSYTRQPQHF. CDR3 coding DNA: TGTGCCAGCAGCTATACGAGACAGCCCCAGCATTTT. This chain uses TRBV7-9 with TRBJ1-5; D gene ambiguous. Germline CDR1 and CDR2: SEHNR and FQNEAQ (reference sequence). This CDR3 has 12 amino acids. The germline V and J ends were trimmed by 4 bases and 7 bases, with 8 bases remaining between them.

The V gene is TRBV27, the J gene TRBJ2-3; unclear D gene. The CDR3 spans 13 residues. V gave up 7 bases and J gave up 1 base, with 9 bases separating them. Germline CDR1 is MNHEY and CDR2 is SMNVEV (reference sequence). The CDR3 DNA reads as TGTGCCAGCAAGCGAGTCGGCACAGATACGCAGTATTTT. It yields the protein CASKRVGTDTQYF.

The chain uses TRBV5-5 and TRBJ2-7; no clear D. Trimming stripped 4 bases from V and 3 bases from J, with 5 bases between. There are 11 residues in the CDR3. Germline CDR1 and CDR2: SGHKS and YYEKEE (reference sequence). CDR3 bases: TGTGCCAGCAGCCCCCACTACGAGCAGTACTTC. Encoded protein: CASSPHYEQYF. Based on the CDR3 plus reference TRBV5-5 and TRBJ2-7, the full variable domain is DAGVTQSPTHLIKTRGQQVTLRCSPISGHKSVSWYQQVLGQGPQFIFQYYEKEERGRGNFPDRFSARQFPNYSSELNVNALLLGDSALYLCASSPHYEQYFGPGTRLTVT.

The chain combines TRBV2 with TRBJ2-6; 7 nucleotides agree with TRBD1. This CDR3 contains 15 residues. The ends lost 9 bases at V and 0 bases at J; junction bases unmatched: 5. CDR1 is SNHLY, CDR2 FYNNEI, per germline. The CDR3 DNA follows: TGTGCCAGTACAGGGGAAAGCTCTGGGGCCAACGTCCTGACTTTC. Its protein is CASTGESSGANVLTF.

The V and J genes are TRBV2 and TRBJ2-4; D not resolved. The CDR3 is made up of 14 amino acids. Germline-derived CDR1 and CDR2 are SNHLY and FYNNEI. V lost 4 bases and J 0 bases, leaving 7 bases between the germline ends. For the CDR3, the DNA is TGTGCCAGCAGTGTACAGCTAGCCAAAAACATTCAGTACTTC. Translation: CASSVQLAKNIQYF.

The chain employs TRBV10-3 and TRBJ1-1; no reliable D call. Germline CDR1 reads ENHRY; CDR2 reads SYGVKD. Trimming shortened V by 0 bases and J by 1 base, and 3 bases separated the two germline ends. The CDR3 has 13 residues. CDR3 residues: CAISESANTEAFF. The DNA of the CDR3 is TGTGCCATCAGTGAGTCAGCGAACACTGAAGCTTTCTTT.

This sequence joins TRBV2 and TRBJ2-6; D not certain. V was pared by 4 bases and J by 5 bases, with 15 bases between. CDR3 length: 16 residues. The V gene's germline CDR1 is SNHLY and CDR2 FYNNEI. The CDR3 is CASSVPIQSRANVLTF. CDR3 coding DNA: TGTGCCAGCAGTGTTCCGATACAAAGTCGGGCCAACGTCCTGACTTTC.

The sample holds one count of this clone. The chain links TRBV6-5 to TRBJ2-7, with a weak D call TRBD2 (5 bases). CDR3 size: 14 residues. The V gene's germline CDR1 is MNHEY and CDR2 SVGAGI. Trimming stripped 5 bases from V and 0 bases from J, with 11 bases between. The CDR3 sequence is CASSRDRSSYEQYF. The CDR3 DNA reads TGTGCCAGCAGTCGGGATAGGAGCTCCTACGAGCAGTACTTC.

The V call is TRBV5-1, the J call TRBJ1-1, with a possible D match to TRBD1 (6 bases). V lost 4 bases to trimming and J lost 1 base, with 8 bases between them. Germline V gene data show CDR1 as SGHRS and CDR2 as YFSETQ. The CDR3 has 13 amino acids. The CDR3 bases are TGCGCCAGCAGCATACAGGGGAACACTGAAGCTTTCTTT. Residues: CASSIQGNTEAFF.

The J gene is TRBJ1-1, the V gene TRBV10-1; D unclear. Per the germline V gene, CDR1 is WNHNN and CDR2 is SYGVQD (reference sequence). This CDR3 contains 13 residues. Trimming removed 6 bases at V and 4 bases at J, with 12 bases between. The CDR3 is CASREGVGTEAFF. The CDR3 DNA follows: TGCGCCAGCAGGGAGGGAGTGGGCACTGAAGCTTTCTTT.

This clone was detected only a few times. The J gene is TRBJ2-7, the V gene TRBV5-1; 7 nucleotides match TRBD1. Germline lookup yields CDR1 SGHRS and CDR2 YFSETQ. Losses at the gene ends were 5 bases for V and 2 bases for J; bases not matched to a gene: 7. This CDR3 region has 14 residues. CDR3 DNA: TGCGCCAGCAGGAGAGGGGGCGACACCTACGAGCAGTACTTC. Translated, it gives CASRRGGDTYEQYF. The variable domain in full, completed from reference TRBV5-1 and TRBJ2-7, reads KAGVTQTPRYLIKTRGQQVTLSCSPISGHRSVSWYQQTPGQGLQFLFEYFSETQRNKGNFPGRFSGRQFSNSRSEMNVSTLELGDSALYLCASRRGGDTYEQYFGPGTRLTVT.

This chain connects TRBV6-5 to TRBJ2-7, with TRBD1 matching over 10 bases. The length of the CDR3 is 13 residues. J gave up 7 bases and V 5 bases, and 5 bases lay outside the gene matches. The V gene's germline CDR1 is MNHEY and CDR2 SVGAGI. The CDR3: CASSRQGAWEQYF. Written as DNA, the CDR3 is TGTGCCAGCAGTCGACAGGGGGCTTGGGAGCAGTACTTC.

The rearrangement links TRBV19 to TRBJ2-7; 12 bases match TRBD1. The CDR3 is made up of 17 amino acids. The ends lost 4 bases at V and 4 bases at J; junction bases unmatched: 11. The germline V gene encodes CDR1 LNHDA and CDR2 SQIVND (reference sequence). This chain's CDR3 is CASSKGSGTGGWYEQYF. DNA of the CDR3: TGTGCCAGTAGTAAAGGCTCCGGGACAGGGGGCTGGTACGAGCAGTACTTC.

The chain is built from TRBV7-8 and TRBJ1-1; no firm D call. Trimming stripped 4 bases from V and 2 bases from J, with 11 bases between. The length of the CDR3 is 14 residues. Germline V CDR1 and CDR2: SGHVS, FQNEAQ. Here the CDR3 reads CASSSVWGNTEAFF. The CDR3 DNA reads as TGTGCCAGCAGCTCTGTTTGGGGTAACACTGAAGCTTTCTTT.

The chain employs TRBV19 and TRBJ2-7, with D hard to call. Germline CDR1 LNHDA, CDR2 SQIVND (reference sequence). Trimming took off 5 bases at V and 0 bases at J, with 14 bases between the two ends. The CDR3 totals 15 residues. As DNA, the CDR3 is TGTGCCAGTAGTGTATCCGGCTATTCCTCCTACGAGCAGTACTTC. It codes for CASSVSGYSSYEQYF.

This clone was seen a few times. The chain couples TRBV10-2 to TRBJ2-2, with a tentative D call TRBD2 (6 bases). From germline, CDR1 is WSHSY and CDR2 SAAADI. Trimming removed 10 bases at V and 5 bases at J, with 20 bases between. This CDR3 region has 15 residues. CDR3 amino acids: CAIKGRGGLTGELFF. CDR3 sequence (DNA): TGCGCCATCAAAGGTCGGGGAGGCCTTACCGGGGAGCTGTTTTTT.

This chain links TRBV2 with TRBJ1-5, with TRBD1 matching over 9 bases. V was pared by 7 bases and J by 4 bases, with 8 bases of the junction left unmatched. The CDR3 has 15 amino acids. Germline V gives CDR1 SNHLY, CDR2 FYNNEI. The CDR3 spells CASTATDRGNQPQHF. The CDR3 coding sequence is TGTGCCAGCACCGCCACTGACAGGGGGAATCAGCCCCAGCATTTT.

The V call is TRBV27, the J call TRBJ2-3; 10 bases are shared with TRBD1. V lost 6 bases to trimming and J lost 2 bases; unmatched junction nucleotides: 8. CDR1 MNHEY and CDR2 SMNVEV come from the germline V gene (reference sequence). CDR3 length: 16 residues. CDR3 DNA sequence: TGTGCCAGCAGCCCTGAGACAGGGGGCCTCACAGATACGCAGTATTTT. Its protein product is CASSPETGGLTDTQYF.

This clone has at least ten counts. The CDR3 DNA reads as TGTGCCGCCAAGGGACTAGCGGAGACAGATACGCAGTATTTT. This codes for CAAKGLAETDTQYF. The chain is built from TRBV15 and TRBJ2-3; 11 bases fit TRBD2. This CDR3 is built from 14 residues. The V gene's germline CDR1 is LNHNV and CDR2 YYDKDF (reference sequence). The V and J ends lost 11 bases and 3 bases, in that order; junction bases with no gene match: 7. The full variable domain, completed using reference TRBV15 and TRBJ2-3, is DAMVIQNPRYQVTQFGKPVTLSCSQTLNHNVMYWYQQKSSQAPKLLFHYYDKDFNNEADTPDNFQSRRPNTSFCFLDIRSPGLGDTAMYLCAAKGLAETDTQYFGPGTRLTVL.